The entry below describes one T cell receptor beta chain. These data come from a study of shared clonotypes between healthy human individuals. An even split of each subset's genomic DNA across several immunoSEQ plates was performed. On sorted subsets, replicate PCRs used about 200 ng DNA, or about 30,000 T cell genomes. Assay used: immunoSEQ multiplex PCR; TCRdb lists only in-frame clones, some missing. Among around 510,000 clones listed, around 95% were seen once. CDR3 length: 15 residues. Losses at the gene ends were 6 bases for V and 0 bases for J; bases not matched to a gene: 9. From germline, CDR1 is GTSNPN and CDR2 SVGIG (reference sequence).

The chain recombines TRBV30 with TRBJ2-3; 7 bases are shared with TRBD1. Source material: naive CD4+ T cells sorted from blood. Sample subset: CD45RA+ positively selected. This TCR was recovered from a woman aged 25 to 39 in good health. CDR3 sequence: CACEGAARSTDTQYF. The CDR3 nucleotides are TGTGCCTGTGAGGGGGCGGCGCGGAGCACAGATACGCAGTATTTT.